This T cell receptor beta chain derives from a study of shared clonotypes between healthy human individuals. Study summary: Donors had three CD4 naive, three CD4 memory, two CD8 naive and one CD8 memory plate apiece.

V was cut by 1 base and J by 1 base, with 12 bases left in between. CDR1 and CDR2 (germline): SEHNR, FQNEAQ (reference sequence). This CDR3 has 16 residues. Genomic DNA belonging to each subset was distributed in equal measure over several immunoSEQ plates. Libraries were prepared by immunoSEQ multiplex PCR; TCRdb keeps only in-frame clonotypes and omits some of them. The sample includes some 1 million clones, around 75% seen only once; the top ten take approximately 1.5%. Each sample came from a Caucasian adult donor living in Nashville, Tennessee. Concerning this clone itself: This same CDR3 is encoded by further DNA sequences in the sample.

Sequencing input: memory CD4+ T cells sorted from blood. Documented subset: CD45RA-negative fraction. The receptor comes from a man younger than 30 in good health. The chain recombines TRBV7-9 with TRBJ2-3; unclear D gene. CDR3 DNA: TGTGCCAGCAGCTTAGTGTCTGGGGTGGGCACAGATACGCAGTATTTT. Amino acids: CASSLVSGVGTDTQYF.